This TCR beta chain was sequenced in a study of chemoradiotherapy in HPV16-positive cancers. Study outcomes and limitations: During treatment, candidate HPV-specific clones and E7-related motifs expanded in tumor.

Here immunoSEQ multiplex PCR was the method, and the copy in TCRdb shows in-frame clones only, minus some. The sample includes roughly 3,500 clones, around 94% of them seen just once. The CDR3 is 12 amino acids. Germline lookup yields CDR1 SNHLY and CDR2 FYNNEI. V shed 1 base and J shed 9 bases, with 6 bases lying between them. With respect to this clone: Its antigen is still unknown.

The sample was taken from a patient who underwent chemoradiotherapy. The TCR was taken from a human donor with HPV-associated anogenital cancer. V gene TRBV2 combines with J gene TRBJ2-2; D is uncertain. The CDR3 loop is CASSEVHWELFF. The CDR3 nucleotides read TGTGCCAGCAGTGAAGTACACTGGGAGCTGTTTTTT.